One sample yielded the 32 T cell receptor beta chains listed below, sequenced in a study of PD-1 blockade in classical Hodgkin lymphoma. Noted time point: newly diagnosed, previously untreated cHL patient sample. Clones were read by immunoSEQ multiplex PCR, and TCRdb kept only the in-frame ones, dropping some. This repertoire shows some 70,000 clones, 93% found once; its top ten account for roughly 2.5%. Sample: peripheral blood mononuclear cells (PBMCs). The receptors shown here come from a human donor with classical Hodgkin lymphoma.

The CDR3 coding sequence is TGTGCCAGCAGCGCCGGGGGAATCACAGATACGCAGTATTTT. Its protein is CASSAGGITDTQYF. The gene calls are TRBV7-3 and TRBJ2-3; possibly TRBD2 for D (6 bases). The germline V gene encodes CDR1 SGHTA and CDR2 FQGTGA. V was shortened by 5 bases and J by 2 bases, with 11 bases between the two germline ends. This CDR3 contains 14 residues.

The chain joins TRBV6-6 to TRBJ2-1; D is unclear. The CDR3 loop spans 13 amino acids. The germline V gene encodes CDR1 MNHNY and CDR2 SVGAGI (reference sequence). V lost 6 bases, J lost 2 bases, and 8 bases lay in between. The CDR3 protein is CASRGRAYNEQFF. CDR3 coding DNA: TGTGCCAGCAGAGGCCGGGCCTACAATGAGCAGTTCTTC.

The J gene is TRBJ2-2, the V gene TRBV5-1; 7 positions match TRBD1. The germline CDR1 and CDR2 sequences are SGHRS and YFSETQ. This CDR3 region has 14 residues. Trimming at V came to 2 bases and at J to 3 bases, leaving 1 base not matched to a gene. In nucleotides, the CDR3 is TGCGCCAGCAGCTTTCAGGGGGACACCGGGGAGCTGTTTTTT. It is translated as CASSFQGDTGELFF.

CDR3 residues: CSAKADEQFF. The CDR3 bases are TGCAGTGCCAAGGCTGATGAGCAGTTCTTC. The J gene is TRBJ2-1, the V gene TRBV20-1; D unresolved. The CDR3 has 10 amino acids. CDR1 is DFQATT, CDR2 SNEGSKA, per germline (reference sequence). The V end lost 6 bases, the J end lost 8 bases, and 8 bases lay between the germline ends.

This rearrangement joins TRBV5-6 to TRBJ1-4; D remains unclear. Looked up from germline, CDR1 is SGHDT and CDR2 is YYEEEE. The CDR3 runs to 14 residues. Trimming left V 1 base short and J 8 bases short, with 12 bases between. The DNA for the CDR3 is TGTGCCAGCAGCTTGAGGGTCACGAAGGAAAAACTGTTTTTT. Its protein is CASSLRVTKEKLFF.

The CDR3 coding sequence is TGTGCCAGTAAGAGGGGCGACAGGGGAAATGAAAAACTGTTTTTT. Translated, it gives CASKRGDRGNEKLFF. The chain joins TRBV19 to TRBJ1-4; TRBD1 matches 8 bases. After removal of 7 bases from V and 5 bases from J, the junction contained 9 bases not matched to a gene. CDR3 length: 15 residues. In germline, CDR1 is LNHDA, CDR2 SQIVND (reference sequence).

A few counts support this clone. The chain employs TRBV19 and TRBJ2-2; TRBD1 is a possible D gene (6 bases). This CDR3 has 15 residues. Germline lookup yields CDR1 LNHDA and CDR2 SQIVND (reference sequence). Trimming shortened V by 7 bases and J by 3 bases, and 15 bases separated the two germline ends. The CDR3 region is CASNNPRTDTGELFF. CDR3 DNA sequence: TGTGCCAGTAATAACCCGAGGACAGACACCGGGGAGCTGTTTTTT.

The chain carries TRBV29-1 and TRBJ1-6, with D perhaps matching TRBD1 (6 bases). The CDR3 consists of 13 residues. The germline CDR1 and CDR2 sequences are SQVTM and ANQGSEA. V was trimmed by 5 bases and J by 4 bases, leaving 9 bases between them. The CDR3 sequence is CSVLTGYNSPLHF. In nucleotides, the CDR3 is TGCAGCGTTTTGACAGGTTATAATTCACCCCTCCACTTT. The full variable domain, completed using reference TRBV29-1 and TRBJ1-6, is SAVISQKPSRDICQRGTSLTIQCQVDSQVTMMFWYRQQPGQSLTLIATANQGSEATYESGFVIDKFPISRPNLTFSTLTVSNMSPEDSSIYLCSVLTGYNSPLHFGNGTRLTVT.

Here the CDR3 reads CASLPSGTANTEAFF. The CDR3 nucleotides read TGTGCCAGCTTACCGTCCGGGACTGCGAACACTGAAGCTTTCTTT. The chain joins TRBV6-9 to TRBJ1-1, with TRBD1 as a possible D gene (5 bases). CDR3 length: 15 residues. Germline CDR1 MNHGY, CDR2 SVAAGI. The V end was cut by 8 bases, the J end by 1 base, with 17 bases between.

This clone was found once. The chain carries TRBV29-1 and TRBJ1-5, with D hard to call. This CDR3 is 14 amino acids long. In germline, CDR1 is SQVTM, CDR2 ANQGSEA. The V end was cut by 7 bases, the J end by 2 bases, with 15 bases between. The CDR3 loop reads CSAETEVGNQPQHF. The CDR3 region has the DNA TGCAGCGCCGAGACGGAGGTGGGCAATCAGCCCCAGCATTTT.

The chain couples TRBV10-2 to TRBJ2-7, with 11 nucleotides matching TRBD2. After removal of 8 bases from V and 1 base from J, the junction contained 16 bases not matched to a gene. The CDR3 extends over 18 amino acids. Germline assignment: CDR1 WSHSY and CDR2 SAAADI. The DNA for the CDR3 is TGCGCCAGCGGAGGACCGGGACTAGCGGTAAGCGAATCCTACGAGCAGTACTTC. Amino acid sequence: CASGGPGLAVSESYEQYF.

The chain couples TRBV10-3 to TRBJ1-1; TRBD1 agrees at 7 bases. The ends lost 9 bases at V and 3 bases at J; junction bases unmatched: 7. This CDR3 contains 13 residues. Germline assignment: CDR1 ENHRY and CDR2 SYGVKD. Written as DNA, the CDR3 is TGTGCCATGAAGACAGGGAGGGACACTGAAGCTTTCTTT. Amino acid sequence: CAMKTGRDTEAFF.

About this clone itself: Germline and junction disagree at one end, which may indicate a read error. The genes are TRBV4-1 and TRBJ1-2; the D gene is possibly TRBD1 (5 bases). This CDR3 is built from 15 residues. CDR1 is MGHRA and CDR2 is YSYEKL in the germline V gene. In DNA, the CDR3 is TGCGCCAGCAGTCAAGAGGTGGGGGTGAAAGATGGCTACACCTTC. It translates to CASSQEVGVKDGYTF.

The chain links TRBV6-1 to TRBJ2-7; perhaps D is TRBD1 or TRBD2 (6 bases each). This CDR3 comprises 14 residues. CDR1 and CDR2 (germline): MNHNS, SASEGT. Between the trimmed V and J ends, which lost 4 bases and 5 bases, there was a span of 15 bases. The CDR3 region is CASSGGGPGNEQYF. The CDR3 DNA reads TGTGCCAGCAGTGGTGGGGGGCCCGGTAACGAGCAGTACTTC.

V is TRBV19 and J is TRBJ2-7, with D tentatively TRBD2 (5 bases). The CDR3 covers 12 residues. Trimming removed 2 bases at V and 5 bases at J, with 7 bases between. Germline V gene lookup returns CDR1 LNHDA and CDR2 SQIVND (reference sequence). CDR3 sequence: CASSIIGDEQYF. CDR3 coding DNA: TGTGCCAGTAGTATAATCGGGGACGAGCAGTACTTC.

In this sample, this clone turned up once. The J gene is TRBJ1-5, the V gene TRBV4-3, with unresolved D. CDR1 is LGHNA and CDR2 is YSLEER in the germline V gene. CDR3 size: 15 residues. The V gene lost 1 base and the J gene lost 3 bases, with 10 bases spanning the gap. This CDR3 reads CASSQGPADNQPQHF. The CDR3 region has the DNA TGCGCCAGCAGCCAAGGCCCGGCAGACAATCAGCCCCAGCATTTT.

This clone has just a few counts. V usage is TRBV2 and J usage is TRBJ2-1, with 10 bases lining up with TRBD2. This CDR3 contains 16 residues. Germline CDR1 reads SNHLY; CDR2 reads FYNNEI. V was clipped by 1 base and J by 4 bases; unmatched bases: 4. The CDR3 DNA follows: TGTGCCAGCAGTGAAGAAGCGGGGGGGAGGTACAATGAGCAGTTCTTC. Protein sequence: CASSEEAGGRYNEQFF.

V is TRBV19 and J is TRBJ2-7; the match to TRBD1 covers 8 bases. CDR1 and CDR2 (germline): LNHDA, SQIVND (reference sequence). This CDR3 contains 15 residues. V dropped 5 bases and J dropped 6; count of bases not matched to a gene: 12. Written as DNA, the CDR3 is TGTGCCAGTAGTTATACAGCCGGGACAGGTCTCGAGCAGTACTTC. Protein: CASSYTAGTGLEQYF.

Points on this clone: Other DNA sequences in this sample translate to the same CDR3. The V gene is TRBV2, the J gene TRBJ1-2, with D possibly TRBD1 on 5 matching bases. The CDR3 is 12 residues long. The germline V gene encodes CDR1 SNHLY and CDR2 FYNNEI. Trimming took off 4 bases at V and 3 bases at J, with 6 bases between the two ends. CDR3: CASSGGDYGYTF. In nucleotides, the CDR3 is TGTGCCAGCAGTGGAGGGGACTATGGCTACACCTTC.

The genes are TRBV21-1 and TRBJ1-4. TRBV21-1 is given as a pseudogene. This CDR3 is built from 10 residues. This CDR3 reads CASSGGKLFF. Written as DNA, the CDR3 is TGTGCCAGCAGCGGAGGGAAACTGTTTTTT.

The CDR3 reads CASSFTGQDNEQFF. The CDR3 coding sequence is TGTGCCAGCAGCTTCACGGGACAGGACAATGAGCAGTTCTTC. This sequence joins TRBV7-3 and TRBJ2-1; 8 bases align to TRBD1. The CDR3 is 14 amino acids. V shed 3 bases and J 5 bases; nucleotides not matched to a gene: 3. In germline, CDR1 is SGHTA, CDR2 FQGTGA.

V is TRBV13 and J is TRBJ1-2; D gene ambiguous. The V end was cut by 5 bases, the J end by 4 bases, with 11 bases between. Germline CDR1 and CDR2: PRHDT and FYEKMQ (reference sequence). This CDR3 has 13 amino acids. The CDR3 nucleotides are TGTGCCAGCAGCCAGACCAGTATCTATGGCTACACCTTC. Its translation: CASSQTSIYGYTF. The variable domain in full, completed from reference TRBV13 and TRBJ1-2, reads AAGVIQSPRHLIKEKRETATLKCYPIPRHDTVYWYQQGPGQDPQFLISFYEKMQSDKGSIPDRFSAQQFSDYHSELNMSSLELGDSALYFCASSQTSIYGYTFGSGTRLTVV.

This chain uses TRBV11-2 with TRBJ2-5; D possibly corresponds to TRBD2 (5 bases). Germline CDR1 SGHAT, CDR2 FQNNGV. This CDR3 comprises 15 residues. Trimming removed 2 bases from V and 5 bases from J, with 15 bases in between. CDR3 sequence (DNA): TGTGCCAGCAGCTTACAATCCCTGAGAGGGGAGACCCAGTACTTC. Translation gives CASSLQSLRGETQYF.

This sequence joins TRBV6-1 and TRBJ2-5; D is unclear. From germline, CDR1 is MNHNS and CDR2 SASEGT. V was clipped by 3 bases and J by 5 bases, with 16 bases between them. This CDR3 is built from 15 residues. This CDR3 is CASSEDGPPGETQYF. CDR3 nucleotide sequence: TGTGCCAGCAGTGAGGATGGGCCCCCCGGGGAGACCCAGTACTTC.

The chain links TRBV9 to TRBJ2-3, with 9 bases fitting TRBD2. Trimming took 4 bases from V and 4 from J; bases not matched to a gene: 10. There are 16 residues in the CDR3. Germline-derived CDR1 and CDR2 are SGDLS and YYNGEE. CDR3 protein: CASSLSGSIFADTQYF. The CDR3, as DNA: TGTGCCAGCAGCCTTAGCGGGAGCATTTTTGCAGATACGCAGTATTTT.

V is TRBV15 and J is TRBJ2-1; D ambiguous. The V gene's germline CDR1 is LNHNV and CDR2 YYDKDF (reference sequence). Between the trimmed V and J ends, which lost 4 bases and 12 bases, there was a span of 13 bases. This CDR3 has 12 residues. Here the CDR3 reads CATSNSPGGQFF. The CDR3 DNA reads as TGTGCCACCAGCAATTCCCCGGGTGGGCAGTTCTTC.

The rearrangement uses TRBV7-6 and TRBJ2-7; D is undetermined. The V end was cut by 5 bases, the J end by 6 bases, with 14 bases between. The CDR3 consists of 13 residues. Germline V gene lookup returns CDR1 SGHVS and CDR2 FNYEAQ. CDR3 amino acids: CASSPPRKGEQYF. CDR3 coding DNA: TGTGCCAGCAGCCCCCCAAGGAAGGGCGAGCAGTACTTC.

V and J are TRBV28 and TRBJ1-2; D may be TRBD1 (6 bases). In germline, CDR1 is MDHEN, CDR2 SYDVKM. V was clipped by 1 base and J by 8 bases, with 11 bases between them. This CDR3 has 13 amino acids. The CDR3 DNA is TGTGCCAGCAGTTTATCTGACAGGACCGGCTACACCTTC. It is translated as CASSLSDRTGYTF.

The V gene is TRBV10-3, the J gene TRBJ1-4; 10 bases match TRBD1. The CDR3 is 13 residues long. The ends lost 0 bases at V and 13 bases at J; junction bases unmatched: 2. Germline CDR1 is ENHRY and CDR2 is SYGVKD. CDR3 sequence (DNA): TGTGCCATCAGTGAGTCCCGGACAGGGGGACTGTTTTTT. Translating gives CAISESRTGGLFF.

The rearrangement joins TRBV11-2 to TRBJ2-3; 10 bases are shared with TRBD2. CDR1 is SGHAT and CDR2 is FQNNGV in the germline V gene. Trimming cost V 1 base and J 3 bases; bases outside gene matches: 4. This CDR3 region has 16 residues. DNA of the CDR3: TGTGCCAGCAGCTTAGGAGCGGGGGGGTTGACAGATACGCAGTATTTT. This translates into CASSLGAGGLTDTQYF.

CDR3 amino acids: CASSQSTRPNTEAFF. CDR3 DNA sequence: TGTGCCAGCAGTCAATCGACACGGCCGAACACTGAAGCTTTCTTT. V usage is TRBV27 and J usage is TRBJ1-1, with D unclear. The V and J ends lost 5 bases and 1 base respectively, with 14 bases between them. The CDR3 extends over 15 amino acids. In germline, CDR1 is MNHEY, CDR2 SMNVEV (reference sequence).

The chain employs TRBV6-5 and TRBJ2-7; 9 bases map to TRBD2. CDR1 and CDR2 from the germline V gene are MNHEY and SVGAGI. CDR3 length equals 15 residues. J lost 7 bases, V lost 0 bases, and 7 bases had no gene match. The CDR3 DNA sequence: TGTGCCAGCAGTTACTCGGCGGGGGGGACCGGGGAGCAGTACTTC. Its protein product is CASSYSAGGTGEQYF.